Below, 26 T cell receptor beta chains from the same sample are listed, as sequenced in a study of TIL therapy for anti-PD-1-resistant metastatic lung cancer. Time point reported: pre-treatment sample, taken before nivolumab and TIL therapy. The immunoSEQ assay was v3. Some clones are missing from TCRdb's copy, which holds only in-frame ones; the method was immunoSEQ multiplex PCR. The sample holds some 50,000 clones, 79% seen once. The starting material was blood, obtained at baseline. These receptor sequences come from a man in his 70s with non-small cell lung cancer.

The genes are TRBV27 and TRBJ1-2; D unclear. Germline values: CDR1 MNHEY, CDR2 SMNVEV (reference sequence). V was trimmed by 2 bases and J by 2 bases, leaving 6 bases between them. This CDR3 is built from 13 residues. The CDR3 protein is CASSLGRNYGYTF. The CDR3 DNA reads TGTGCCAGCAGTTTAGGAAGGAACTATGGCTACACCTTC.

This rearrangement joins TRBV29-1 to TRBJ1-1; TRBD1 is a possible D gene (5 bases). The length of the CDR3 is 12 residues. CDR1 and CDR2 (germline): SQVTM, ANQGSEA. The ends were cut back, 7 bases at V and 2 bases at J, with 11 bases in the middle. CDR3 sequence: CSAGGVNTEAFF. CDR3 in DNA: TGCAGCGCCGGAGGGGTTAACACTGAAGCTTTCTTT. Full variable domain (outside the CDR3, taken from reference TRBV29-1 and TRBJ1-1): SAVISQKPSRDICQRGTSLTIQCQVDSQVTMMFWYRQQPGQSLTLIATANQGSEATYESGFVIDKFPISRPNLTFSTLTVSNMSPEDSSIYLCSAGGVNTEAFFGQGTRLTVV.

J is TRBJ2-2 and V is TRBV6-5; D possibly corresponds to TRBD2 (5 bases). CDR1 is MNHEY, CDR2 SVGAGI, per germline. This CDR3 region has 14 residues. V was clipped by 7 bases and J by 2 bases, with 11 bases between them. The CDR3 sequence is CASISGGNTGELFF. DNA of the CDR3: TGTGCCAGCATATCAGGAGGAAACACCGGGGAGCTGTTTTTT.

This clone was found once. J is TRBJ2-7 and V is TRBV27, with 7 bases aligning to TRBD1. V trimming: 6 bases; J trimming: 1 base; junction bases outside the gene matches: 3. CDR3 length: 13 amino acids. The germline V gene encodes CDR1 MNHEY and CDR2 SMNVEV (reference sequence). CDR3 DNA sequence: TGTGCCAGCAGGCCAGGGGGTTCCTACGAGCAGTACTTC. Its translation is CASRPGGSYEQYF.

This clone was recorded once. CDR3 residues: CASSPLGQNRDTQYF. The CDR3, as DNA: TGTGCCAGCAGCCCATTGGGACAAAACAGAGATACGCAGTATTTT. The chain recombines TRBV7-3 with TRBJ2-3; the D gene is possibly TRBD1 (6 bases). Trimming cost V 5 bases and J 5 bases, with 17 bases left between them. Germline V gene data show CDR1 as SGHTA and CDR2 as FQGTGA. The CDR3 extends over 15 amino acids.

This clone appeared a single time. The chain links TRBV7-2 to TRBJ2-7; D call uncertain. Trimming pared 4 bases from V and 2 bases from J, leaving 12 bases between. This CDR3 is 14 amino acids long. The germline V gene encodes CDR1 SGHTA and CDR2 FQGNSA. This CDR3 is CASSYYGPTYEQYF. The CDR3 coding sequence is TGTGCCAGCAGCTACTATGGACCCACCTACGAGCAGTACTTC. Using reference TRBV7-2 and TRBJ2-7 for the parts outside the CDR3, the full variable domain is GAGVSQSPSNKVTEKGKDVELRCDPISGHTALYWYRQSLGQGLEFLIYFQGNSAPDKSGLPSDRFSAERTGGSVSTLTIQRTQQEDSAVYLCASSYYGPTYEQYFGPGTRLTVT.

On this clone itself: The sample has other DNA sequences that encode this CDR3 too. This rearrangement joins TRBV5-4 to TRBJ1-4, with 11 bases lining up with TRBD1. With V trimmed by 4 bases and J by 7 bases, 3 bases remained unmatched. This CDR3 spans 14 amino acids. Germline lookup yields CDR1 SGHNT and CDR2 YYREEE (reference sequence). CDR3 region: CASSPGQGGEKLFF. The CDR3 region has the DNA TGTGCCAGCAGCCCGGGACAGGGGGGTGAAAAACTGTTTTTT.

This sequence joins TRBV5-4 and TRBJ1-3, with 8 bases that match TRBD1. The CDR3 loop spans 16 amino acids. Losses at the gene ends were 4 bases for V and 2 bases for J; bases not matched to a gene: 8. Germline CDR1 SGHNT, CDR2 YYREEE (reference sequence). For the CDR3, the DNA is TGTGCCAGCAGCCCCACAGGGGGAATTACTGGAAACACCATATATTTT. Its protein is CASSPTGGITGNTIYF.

The chain joins TRBV19 to TRBJ2-6; D might be TRBD1 (5 bases). The CDR3 covers 15 residues. Germline CDR1 reads LNHDA; CDR2 reads SQIVND (reference sequence). V was cut by 8 bases and J by 1 base, with 12 bases left in between. The CDR3 sequence: CASLTRASGANVLTF. The DNA of the CDR3 is TGTGCCAGTTTAACCAGGGCTTCTGGGGCCAACGTCCTGACTTTC.

For this clone: This specimen includes other DNA sequences encoding the same CDR3. The chain is built from TRBV19 and TRBJ1-1; D is unresolved. The germline V gene has CDR1 LNHDA and CDR2 SQIVND (reference sequence). The CDR3 is 13 amino acids. Trimming took 4 bases from V and 1 from J, leaving 7 bases between them. CDR3: CASSNRENTEAFF. The CDR3 DNA is TGTGCCAGTAGTAACCGAGAGAACACTGAAGCTTTCTTT.

V usage is TRBV7-6 and J usage is TRBJ2-1, with 14 bases fitting TRBD2. Germline V CDR1 and CDR2: SGHVS, FNYEAQ. V dropped 2 bases and J dropped 9; count of bases not matched to a gene: 6. The CDR3 contains 16 residues. The CDR3 nucleotides are TGTGCCAGCAGCTTAAGGGGACTAGCGGGAGTTGGTGAGCAGTTCTTC. Its protein product is CASSLRGLAGVGEQFF.

This chain joins TRBV4-1 and TRBJ2-3; TRBD2 agrees at 10 bases. The germline V gene encodes CDR1 MGHRA and CDR2 YSYEKL. This CDR3 has 17 residues. V shed 1 base, J shed 3 bases, and the junction held 7 bases outside the gene matches. CDR3 in amino acids: CASSQGPAGGTTDTQYF. The CDR3 DNA sequence: TGCGCCAGCAGCCAAGGGCCAGCGGGAGGGACTACAGATACGCAGTATTTT.

This chain joins TRBV4-2 and TRBJ2-7; TRBD2 matches at 11 bases. This CDR3 has 17 residues. Germline values: CDR1 LGHNA, CDR2 YNFKEQ. Germline trimming cut 2 bases from V and 2 bases from J; bases unmatched to any gene: 8. For the CDR3, the DNA is TGTGCCAGCAGCCAACAACTAGCGGGAGAGGTACCCTACGAGCAGTACTTC. Its translation: CASSQQLAGEVPYEQYF.

The V call is TRBV5-1, the J call TRBJ2-1, with 8 bases fitting TRBD2. The CDR3 length is 14 residues. Unmatched junction bases numbered 9, after V lost 4 bases and J lost 9 bases. The germline V gene has CDR1 SGHRS and CDR2 YFSETQ. The CDR3 loop reads CASSMRPGGAEQFF. The CDR3 DNA is TGCGCCAGCAGCATGAGGCCGGGAGGGGCTGAGCAGTTCTTC.

V gene TRBV11-2 combines with J gene TRBJ2-1, with D hard to call. Trimming left V 3 bases short and J 13 bases short, with 10 bases between. This CDR3 is built from 11 residues. Germline CDR1 and CDR2: SGHAT and FQNNGV. This CDR3 is CASSFGRIQFF. Written as DNA, the CDR3 is TGTGCCAGCAGCTTCGGCAGGATCCAGTTCTTC.

This clone was found a few times. The gene calls are TRBV19 and TRBJ2-4; D not certain. CDR1 and CDR2 (germline): LNHDA, SQIVND (reference sequence). Trimming left V 5 bases short and J 0 bases short, with 8 bases between. The CDR3 length is 14 residues. The CDR3 loop reads CASSQALAKNIQYF. CDR3 nucleotide sequence: TGTGCCAGTAGTCAGGCTTTAGCCAAAAACATTCAGTACTTC. The entire variable domain, with the rest obtained from reference TRBV19 and TRBJ2-4, is as follows: DGGITQSPKYLFRKEGQNVTLSCEQNLNHDAMYWYRQDPGQGLRLIYYSQIVNDFQKGDIAEGYSVSREKKESFPLTVTSAQKNPTAFYLCASSQALAKNIQYFGAGTRLSVL.

The CDR3 DNA reads TGTGCCAGCAGCTTAAGAATTTGGACTAGCGGGCTAAATGAGCAGTTCTTC. Translating it yields CASSLRIWTSGLNEQFF. The rearrangement joins TRBV7-2 to TRBJ2-1; 11 positions match TRBD2. The CDR3 sequence is 17 residues long. CDR1 is SGHTA and CDR2 is FQGNSA in the germline V gene. V lost 2 bases and J lost 7; bases outside the gene matches: 10. The variable domain in full, completed from reference TRBV7-2 and TRBJ2-1, reads GAGVSQSPSNKVTEKGKDVELRCDPISGHTALYWYRQSLGQGLEFLIYFQGNSAPDKSGLPSDRFSAERTGGSVSTLTIQRTQQEDSAVYLCASSLRIWTSGLNEQFFGPGTRLTVL.

The rearrangement joins TRBV29-1 to TRBJ2-1, with 11 bases fitting TRBD2. Losses at the gene ends were 5 bases for V and 8 bases for J; bases not matched to a gene: 5. Germline V gives CDR1 SQVTM, CDR2 ANQGSEA. CDR3 length equals 13 residues. CDR3 region: CSVTSGSWDEQFF. CDR3 nucleotide sequence: TGCAGCGTTACTAGCGGGAGTTGGGATGAGCAGTTCTTC.

The CDR3 DNA reads as TGCGCCAGCAGCTCGGGACAGGGGGCCGTGGGCTACACCTTC. Translated, it gives CASSSGQGAVGYTF. This chain connects TRBV5-1 to TRBJ1-2; 12 bases are shared with TRBD1. This CDR3 has 14 amino acids. The V gene's germline CDR1 is SGHRS and CDR2 YFSETQ. Trimming cost V 3 bases and J 8 bases; bases outside gene matches: 5.

The CDR3 sequence is CASTNTGMQETQYF. The CDR3 DNA reads TGTGCCAGCACCAATACAGGGATGCAAGAGACCCAGTACTTC. This rearrangement joins TRBV27 to TRBJ2-5; the D gene is possibly TRBD1 (6 bases). Trimming stripped 7 bases from V and 2 bases from J, with 14 bases between. Germline V CDR1 and CDR2: MNHEY, SMNVEV (reference sequence). The CDR3 is 14 amino acids.

The gene calls are TRBV19 and TRBJ1-5; 9 bases are a match to TRBD1. Per germline, CDR1 LNHDA and CDR2 SQIVND (reference sequence). The J segment lost 4 bases and the V segment lost 5 bases, leaving 3 bases of the junction unmatched. This CDR3 spans 14 amino acids. The CDR3 is CASSGQGNNQPQHF. The DNA of the CDR3 is TGTGCCAGTAGTGGACAGGGGAATAATCAGCCCCAGCATTTT.

V is TRBV28 and J is TRBJ1-5; 9 nucleotides agree with TRBD1. The germline V gene encodes CDR1 MDHEN and CDR2 SYDVKM. With 7 bases clipped from V and 2 bases from J, the junction kept 12 bases outside the gene matches. The CDR3 contains 17 residues. In DNA form, the CDR3 reads TGTGCCAGCAATTCCCCTAACAGGGGGCTGGGCAATCAGCCCCAGCATTTT. This gives the protein CASNSPNRGLGNQPQHF.

V and J are TRBV2 and TRBJ1-5; possible D gene TRBD1, 5 bases. Trimming took 6 bases from V and 3 from J, leaving 15 bases between them. The CDR3 is 15 residues long. Germline assignment: CDR1 SNHLY and CDR2 FYNNEI. CDR3 bases: TGTGCCAGCAGCGCGATGACAGCGACCAATCAGCCCCAGCATTTT. This encodes CASSAMTATNQPQHF.

CDR3 protein: CASSPGTGPNEQFF. CDR3 bases: TGTGCCAGTAGTCCCGGGACAGGGCCTAACGAGCAGTTCTTC. The chain uses TRBV19 and TRBJ2-1; TRBD1 aligns across 9 bases. Germline CDR1 LNHDA, CDR2 SQIVND (reference sequence). This CDR3 has 14 residues. V gave up 5 bases and J gave up 10 bases; unmatched junction bases: 9. Using reference TRBV19 and TRBJ2-1 for the parts outside the CDR3, the full variable domain is DGGITQSPKYLFRKEGQNVTLSCEQNLNHDAMYWYRQDPGQGLRLIYYSQIVNDFQKGDIAEGYSVSREKKESFPLTVTSAQKNPTAFYLCASSPGTGPNEQFFGPGTRLTVL.

The chain carries TRBV19 and TRBJ2-1; the match to TRBD1 covers 7 bases. This CDR3 is built from 15 residues. J was trimmed by 8 bases and V by 4 bases; bases with no gene match: 11. From germline, CDR1 is LNHDA and CDR2 SQIVND (reference sequence). The CDR3 DNA follows: TGTGCCAGTAGTAGCCCGACAGGGTTTATATATGAGCAGTTCTTC. It codes for CASSSPTGFIYEQFF.

The chain recombines TRBV5-1 with TRBJ2-5; 14 bases are a match to TRBD2. V shed 3 bases and J 4 bases; nucleotides not matched to a gene: 2. The germline gives CDR1 SGHRS, CDR2 YFSETQ. The CDR3 loop spans 15 amino acids. The CDR3 loop reads CASSSGTSGRETQYF. DNA of the CDR3: TGCGCCAGCAGCTCGGGGACTAGCGGGAGAGAGACCCAGTACTTC.